The 22 T cell receptor beta chains below were found in one sample sequenced in a study of blood T cell repertoires in COVID-19. Sequenced by immunoSEQ multiplex PCR; TCRdb stores in-frame clones only, minus some. The sample gives about 240,000 clones, more than 85% of which show up once; approximately 6.8% is in the top ten. The specimen sequenced was peripheral blood. The source is a woman between 70 and 85 years old with active or convalescent COVID-19.

The rearrangement links TRBV5-8 to TRBJ2-5, with 10 nucleotides matching TRBD1. CDR3 size: 14 residues. In germline, CDR1 is SGHTS, CDR2 YDEGEE. J gave up 3 bases and V 4 bases, and 3 bases lay outside the gene matches. The CDR3 region has the DNA TGTGCCAGCAGCCTTGGACAGGGGGAAGAGACCCAGTACTTC. Translated, it gives CASSLGQGEETQYF.

V usage is TRBV19 and J usage is TRBJ2-2; possible D gene TRBD2, 6 bases. V lost 5 bases and J lost 4, with 14 bases in between. The CDR3 loop spans 15 amino acids. Germline loops: CDR1 LNHDA, CDR2 SQIVND (reference sequence). CDR3 protein: CASSPGLIPTGELFF. CDR3 DNA: TGTGCCAGTAGTCCAGGACTAATACCCACCGGGGAGCTGTTTTTT.

V and J are TRBV2 and TRBJ1-6; 7 positions agree with TRBD1. CDR3 length: 17 amino acids. V gave up 4 bases and J gave up 1 base; unmatched junction bases: 7. Looked up from germline, CDR1 is SNHLY and CDR2 is FYNNEI. DNA of the CDR3: TGTGCCAGCAGTGGACAGGGCTCTAGGTCCTATAATTCACCCCTCCACTTT. Its protein product is CASSGQGSRSYNSPLHF. The variable domain in full, with the rest retrieved from reference TRBV2 and TRBJ1-6, is EPEVTQTPSHQVTQMGQEVILRCVPISNHLYFYWYRQILGQKVEFLVSFYNNEISEKSEIFDDQFSVERPDGSNFTLKIRSTKLEDSAMYFCASSGQGSRSYNSPLHFGNGTRLTVT.

V is TRBV6-4 and J is TRBJ2-3; 10 nucleotides agree with TRBD2. The CDR3 has 17 residues. CDR1 MRHNA and CDR2 SNTAGT come from the germline V gene. J was trimmed by 3 bases and V by 6 bases; bases with no gene match: 12. The CDR3 spells CASSPEQLAGITDTQYF. Written as DNA, the CDR3 is TGTGCCAGCAGCCCGGAACAACTAGCGGGGATTACAGATACGCAGTATTTT.

V and J are TRBV6-2 or TRBV6-3 and TRBJ1-1; D not certain. The ends were cut back, 6 bases at V and 11 bases at J, with 13 bases in the middle. CDR3 length: 11 residues. Germline lookup yields CDR1 MNHEY and CDR2 SVGEGT. Here the CDR3 reads CASSPEGRAFF. The CDR3 DNA is TGTGCCAGCAGCCCGGAGGGCAGGGCTTTCTTT.

The chain carries TRBV12-3 or TRBV12-4 and TRBJ2-6, with D hard to call. The CDR3 consists of 13 residues. The V and J ends lost 6 bases and 0 bases respectively, with 3 bases between them. The CDR3 loop reads CASSSSGANVLTF. CDR3 DNA sequence: TGTGCCAGCAGCTCCTCTGGGGCCAACGTCCTGACTTTC.

V and J are TRBV11-2 and TRBJ1-4; the D gene is possibly TRBD1 (5 bases). V lost 0 bases to trimming and J lost 7 bases, with 15 bases between them. The CDR3 is made up of 16 amino acids. CDR1 is SGHAT, CDR2 FQNNGV, per germline. As DNA, the CDR3 is TGTGCCAGCAGCTTAGAAGGCACAGGAAAGTCTGAAAAACTGTTTTTT. Translating it yields CASSLEGTGKSEKLFF.

DNA of the CDR3: TGCGCCAGCAGCCAAGCCCCGGGACAGGGGGCGCAAGAGCAGTACTTC. Translating it yields CASSQAPGQGAQEQYF. The gene calls are TRBV4-1 and TRBJ2-7, with 12 bases that match TRBD1. The CDR3 runs 16 residues. The germline V gene has CDR1 MGHRA and CDR2 YSYEKL. V shed 1 base and J 7 bases; nucleotides not matched to a gene: 8.

The chain uses TRBV5-6 and TRBJ2-7; a possible D gene is TRBD1 (5 bases). CDR1 SGHDT and CDR2 YYEEEE come from the germline V gene. This CDR3 is 13 amino acids long. Trimming took 7 bases from V and 2 from J, leaving 13 bases between them. The CDR3 sequence is CASGVTGAYEQYF. The DNA for the CDR3 is TGTGCCAGCGGCGTAACAGGAGCCTACGAGCAGTACTTC.

The rearrangement uses TRBV4-3 and TRBJ1-1; D call uncertain. The CDR3 covers 14 residues. Trimming pared 0 bases from V and 0 bases from J, leaving 5 bases between. CDR1 is LGHNA, CDR2 YSLEER, per germline. The CDR3 nucleotides read TGCGCCAGCAGCCAAGATACAGTGAACACTGAAGCTTTCTTT. Protein product: CASSQDTVNTEAFF.

Of note for this clone: The sample carries other DNA sequences with the same CDR3. The genes are TRBV6-5 and TRBJ2-7; D not resolved. V was cut by 6 bases and J by 3 bases, with 6 bases left in between. The CDR3 has 11 amino acids. Germline lookup yields CDR1 MNHEY and CDR2 SVGAGI. CDR3 nucleotide sequence: TGTGCCAGCAGCTCCTTCTACGAGCAGTACTTC. Its translation: CASSSFYEQYF.

The chain links TRBV6-2 or TRBV6-3 to TRBJ2-7; tentative D call: TRBD2 (5 bases). With 4 bases removed from V and 7 bases from J, the gap between germline ends came to 20 bases. The CDR3 has 15 residues. Germline loops: CDR1 MNHEY, CDR2 SVGEGT. CDR3 protein: CASSSNPTRGWEQYF. In DNA, the CDR3 is TGTGCCAGCAGTTCCAACCCGACGCGAGGGTGGGAGCAGTACTTC.

This chain joins TRBV6-6 and TRBJ2-7; 7 bases align to TRBD2. The CDR3 is 14 residues long. Germline V gene data show CDR1 as MNHNY and CDR2 as SVGAGI (reference sequence). Trimming took 7 bases from V and 2 from J; bases not matched to a gene: 8. CDR3 protein: CASTTPGRTYEQYF. DNA of the CDR3: TGTGCCAGCACAACTCCCGGGAGGACCTACGAGCAGTACTTC.

In its sample, this clone was seen once. This sequence joins TRBV25-1 and TRBJ2-5; D is uncertain. This CDR3 has 13 amino acids. V dropped 2 bases and J dropped 5 bases, with 9 bases sitting between them. Germline loops: CDR1 MGHDK, CDR2 SYGVNS. CDR3 DNA: TGTGCCAGCAGTGAAGTGGGCCGGGAGACCCAGTACTTC. Its translation: CASSEVGRETQYF.

The rearrangement joins TRBV9 to TRBJ2-3; TRBD1 matches at 11 bases. The CDR3 is made up of 16 amino acids. Germline V gives CDR1 SGDLS, CDR2 YYNGEE. With V trimmed by 4 bases and J by 4 bases, 8 bases remained unmatched. CDR3 sequence reads: CASSTTPGQGADTQYF. The CDR3 nucleotides read TGTGCCAGCAGCACGACCCCGGGACAGGGGGCAGATACGCAGTATTTT.

This clone was recorded only once. The identical CDR3 is also encoded by other nucleotide sequences in the sample. The genes are TRBV7-9 and TRBJ1-5; D may be TRBD1 (5 bases). V lost 3 bases, J lost 1 base, and 7 bases lay in between. The CDR3 has 14 residues. Per the germline V gene, CDR1 is SEHNR and CDR2 is FQNEAQ (reference sequence). This CDR3 reads CASSFRGSNQPQHF. The CDR3 region has the DNA TGTGCCAGCAGCTTCCGGGGGAGCAATCAGCCCCAGCATTTT.

This clone was counted once. The chain couples TRBV13 to TRBJ1-2, with D possibly matching TRBD1 (5 bases). This CDR3 region has 15 residues. Germline loops: CDR1 PRHDT, CDR2 FYEKMQ (reference sequence). Trimming cost V 0 bases and J 2 bases, with 10 bases left between them. CDR3 DNA sequence: TGTGCCAGCAGCTTAGGTAGGGGCACCAACTATGGCTACACCTTC. Translation: CASSLGRGTNYGYTF. Full variable domain (outside the CDR3, taken from reference TRBV13 and TRBJ1-2): AAGVIQSPRHLIKEKRETATLKCYPIPRHDTVYWYQQGPGQDPQFLISFYEKMQSDKGSIPDRFSAQQFSDYHSELNMSSLELGDSALYFCASSLGRGTNYGYTFGSGTRLTVV.

CDR3 coding DNA: TGTGCCAGTAGTATTAACCGGGGTCAGCCCCAGCATTTT. Protein product: CASSINRGQPQHF. The chain combines TRBV19 with TRBJ1-5, with D uncertain. The V gene's germline CDR1 is LNHDA and CDR2 SQIVND (reference sequence). CDR3 length: 13 residues. V was cut by 3 bases and J by 6 bases, with 9 bases left in between.

The J gene is TRBJ1-6, the V gene TRBV27, with 7 bases fitting TRBD1. V dropped 3 bases and J dropped 8; count of bases not matched to a gene: 1. Germline V gives CDR1 MNHEY, CDR2 SMNVEV (reference sequence). The CDR3 sequence is 13 residues long. The DNA of the CDR3 is TGTGCCAGCAGTTTCACAGGGGATTCACCCCTCCACTTT. Translation: CASSFTGDSPLHF.

The chain joins TRBV6-6 to TRBJ2-1; D call uncertain. The germline V gene encodes CDR1 MNHNY and CDR2 SVGAGI (reference sequence). This CDR3 region has 13 residues. Trimming shortened V by 2 bases and J by 3 bases, and 5 bases separated the two germline ends. The CDR3 reads CASSYGLYNEQFF. The CDR3 DNA reads as TGTGCCAGCAGTTACGGGCTCTACAATGAGCAGTTCTTC.

The V and J genes are TRBV6-4 and TRBJ1-2; TRBD1 matches at 7 bases. The germline CDR1 and CDR2 sequences are MRHNA and SNTAGT. The length of the CDR3 is 14 residues. The trim removed 7 bases at V and 2 bases at J, leaving 7 bases unmatched. The CDR3 loop reads CASTEQGFNYGYTF. The CDR3, as DNA: TGTGCCAGCACCGAACAGGGGTTCAACTATGGCTACACCTTC.

The rearrangement joins TRBV24-1 to TRBJ2-3, with unresolved D. Per germline, CDR1 KGHDR and CDR2 SFDVKD. Trimming took 6 bases from V and 2 from J, leaving 5 bases between them. The CDR3 covers 12 residues. Here the CDR3 DNA reads TGTGCCACCAGTAGCATCACAGATACGCAGTATTTT. It is translated as CATSSITDTQYF.